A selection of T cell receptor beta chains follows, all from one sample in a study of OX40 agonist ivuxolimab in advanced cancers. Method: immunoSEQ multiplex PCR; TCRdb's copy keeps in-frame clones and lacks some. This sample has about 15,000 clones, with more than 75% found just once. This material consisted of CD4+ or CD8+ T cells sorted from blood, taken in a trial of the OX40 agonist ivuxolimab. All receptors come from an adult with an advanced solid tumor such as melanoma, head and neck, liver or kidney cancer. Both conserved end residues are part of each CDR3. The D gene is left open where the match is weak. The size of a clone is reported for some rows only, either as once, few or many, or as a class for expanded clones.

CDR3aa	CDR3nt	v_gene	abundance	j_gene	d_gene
CASSLAGGYTGELFF	TGTGCCAGCAGTCTAGCGGGGGGTTACACCGGGGAGCTGTTTTTT	TRBV11-2	few	TRBJ2-2	TRBD2
CASSLTEQNEQYF	TGTGCCAGCAGCCTTACTGAACAGAACGAGCAGTACTTC	TRBV6-5	.	TRBJ2-7	.
CASTPTGVLGYTF	TGTGCCAGTACCCCGACAGGGGTCCTTGGCTACACCTTC	TRBV19	.	TRBJ1-2	TRBD1
CASSLGPSLGGTYGYTF	TGTGCCAGCAGCTTAGGCCCCTCGCTCGGGGGAACATATGGCTACACCTTC	TRBV7-3	medium-sized	TRBJ1-2	.
CASSDFSYYGYTF	TGTGCCAGCAGCGACTTCAGTTATTATGGCTACACCTTC	TRBV6-9	few	TRBJ1-2	.
CASSPEANEKLFF	TGCGCCAGCAGCCCGGAGGCTAATGAAAAACTGTTTTTT	TRBV5-1	.	TRBJ1-4	.
CASSLQSSYEQYF	TGCGCCAGCAGCTTACAAAGCTCCTACGAGCAGTACTTC	TRBV5-1	.	TRBJ2-7	.
CASSLRAGGEAFF	TGTGCCAGCAGTTTAAGGGCAGGGGGTGAAGCTTTCTTT	TRBV27	.	TRBJ1-1	TRBD1
CASSVNEKLFF	TGCGCCAGCTCGGTAAATGAAAAACTGTTTTTT	TRBV4-1	.	TRBJ1-4	.
CASRAAWGEQYF	TGTGCCAGTAGGGCCGCTTGGGGCGAGCAGTACTTC	TRBV19	.	TRBJ2-7	.
CASTSRTGGYKTQYF	TGTGCCAGCACTTCCAGGACAGGGGGCTATAAGACCCAGTACTTC	TRBV28	.	TRBJ2-5	TRBD1
CASSPSGTSNSPLHF	TGTGCCAGCAGCCCATCCGGGACAAGTAATTCACCCCTCCACTTT	TRBV9	.	TRBJ1-6	.
CASSWPRGEASYEQYF	TGTGCCAGCAGCTGGCCCCGGGGGGAGGCTTCCTACGAGCAGTACTTC	TRBV7-2	.	TRBJ2-7	TRBD2
CASSLGIQETQYF	TGCGCCAGCAGCCTAGGGATCCAAGAGACCCAGTACTTC	TRBV4-1	.	TRBJ2-5	.
CASGPGLAGGTDTQYF	TGTGCTAGTGGCCCCGGACTAGCGGGGGGCACAGATACGCAGTATTTT	TRBV12-5	few	TRBJ2-3	TRBD2
CASSPQERYEQYF	TGTGCCAGCAGCCCCCAAGAGAGGTACGAGCAGTACTTC	TRBV4-2	.	TRBJ2-7	.
CASSEGTYGVNEQFF	TGTGCCAGCAGTGAAGGGACATACGGCGTAAATGAGCAGTTCTTC	TRBV6-1	.	TRBJ2-1	.
CASSVGLFPGANVLTF	TGTGCCAGCAGCGTCGGCCTTTTTCCTGGGGCCAACGTCCTGACTTTC	TRBV9	.	TRBJ2-6	.
CASSPAGRTGNQPQHF	TGTGCCAGCAGCCCAGCCGGACGCACGGGGAATCAGCCCCAGCATTTT	TRBV7-2	.	TRBJ1-5	.
CASSLVEGNTGELFF	TGTGCCAGCAGCTTAGTGGAGGGGAACACCGGGGAGCTGTTTTTT	TRBV11-2	.	TRBJ2-2	.
CASSFIGTSGSNEQFF	TGCGCCAGCAGCTTTATCGGGACTAGCGGCTCCAATGAGCAGTTCTTC	TRBV5-1	.	TRBJ2-1	TRBD2
CASSLAGVGFGYTF	TGTGCCAGCAGCTTAGCCGGGGTGGGGTTTGGCTACACCTTC	TRBV11-2	few	TRBJ1-2	.